Here is one T cell receptor beta chain with its context. Antigen unknown. The CDR3 is made up of 14 amino acids. V shed 5 bases and J 7 bases; nucleotides not matched to a gene: 9. Germline CDR1 and CDR2: MNHEY and SVGAGI. This entry belongs to a study of T cell responses to AZD1222 COVID-19 vaccine. Points from the study as a whole: Scientists sampled the repertoires only once the peak T cell response had passed. The study reported that nearly half of spike-specific TCRs target unmutated variant regions.

Method: immunoSEQ multiplex PCR; TCRdb's copy keeps in-frame clones and lacks some. Counted here are some 180,000 clones, 80% to 95% occurring once; the ten biggest clones make up approximately 0.98%. This chain uses TRBV6-5 with TRBJ1-1; 8 bases agree with TRBD1. Sequenced here: peripheral blood, sampled 28 days after the second dose of the MenACWY control vaccine. This clonotype was obtained from an adult who received the MenACWY meningococcal vaccine as a control. CDR3 nucleotides: TGTGCCAGCAGTCTTCGGGACAGGATCAATGAAGCTTTCTTT. Its protein is CASSLRDRINEAFF.